The 8 T cell receptor beta chains listed next were all sequenced from one sample in a study of T cells in Graves' hyperthyroidism and ophthalmopathy. It was RNA transcripts that yielded the amplified TCR beta CDR3 regions. First-round RT-PCR of the TCR CDR3 relied on the HTBI primer set. TCRdb analysed the multiplex PCR reads with MiXCR anew, one entry per CDR3 protein. The sample holds over 250,000 distinct CDR3 sequences, less than 30% seen once. The sequenced material came from blood. These receptor sequences come from a man aged 40-55 years with Graves' hyperthyroidism that later progressed to Graves' ophthalmopathy.

At least ten counts were recorded for this clonotype. The V gene is TRBV18, the J gene TRBJ1-1; D is ambiguous. Germline CDR1 is KGHSH and CDR2 is LQKENI. V was shortened by 4 bases and J by 1 base, with 13 bases between the two germline ends. The CDR3 extends over 15 amino acids. Written as DNA, the CDR3 is TGTGCCAGCTCACTATATACACGGACGAACACTGAAGCTTTCTTT. The encoded protein is CASSLYTRTNTEAFF.

This clonotype was seen at least ten times. V and J are TRBV7-3 and TRBJ1-1; D not resolved. Germline values: CDR1 SGHTA, CDR2 FQGTGA. The V end was cut by 2 bases, the J end by 3 bases, with 10 bases between. The CDR3 contains 14 residues. The CDR3 loop is CASSLVLRDTEAFF. The CDR3 coding sequence is TGTGCCAGCAGCTTAGTTTTACGTGACACTGAAGCTTTCTTT. Full variable domain (outside the CDR3, taken from reference TRBV7-3 and TRBJ1-1): GAGVSQTPSNKVTEKGKYVELRCDPISGHTALYWYRQSLGQGPEFLIYFQGTGAADDSGLPNDRFFAVRPEGSVSTLKIQRTERGDSAVYLCASSLVLRDTEAFFGQGTRLTVV.

This clonotype was seen ten or more times. The V gene is TRBV12-3 or TRBV12-4, the J gene TRBJ2-7; 7 positions match TRBD1. This CDR3 comprises 13 residues. The V and J ends lost 7 bases and 3 bases, in that order; junction bases with no gene match: 6. The CDR3 DNA reads TGTGCCAGCAACCAACGGGACAGCTACGAGCAGTACTTC. This codes for CASNQRDSYEQYF.

A few counts support this clonotype. DNA of the CDR3: TGTGCCAGCAGTGAATCCGGATCCTACGAGCAGTACTTC. This codes for CASSESGSYEQYF. V gene TRBV25-1 combines with J gene TRBJ2-7, with D hard to call. Germline CDR1 MGHDK, CDR2 SYGVNS. The CDR3 totals 13 residues. The V end was cut by 1 base, the J end by 1 base, with 5 bases between.

This clonotype has at least ten counts. This chain uses TRBV6-4 with TRBJ1-5; D may be TRBD1 (5 bases). Looked up from germline, CDR1 is MRHNA and CDR2 is SNTAGT. The ends were cut back, 8 bases at V and 4 bases at J, with 12 bases in the middle. The CDR3 runs 13 residues. CDR3 sequence (DNA): TGTGCCAGCTCATCGACAGCAAATCAGCCCCAGCATTTT. Protein: CASSSTANQPQHF.

Comments on this clonotype: A read error is possible here, since a much larger clone lies one base away. The rearrangement joins TRBV11-2 to TRBJ1-2; D is unclear. V lost 5 bases, J lost 0 bases, and 10 bases lay in between. The germline gives CDR1 SGHAT, CDR2 FQNNGV. CDR3 length equals 14 residues. The DNA for the CDR3 is TGTGCCAGCAGCGCGAGACACACTAACTATGGCTACACCTTC. Translated: CASSARHTNYGYTF.

The rearrangement joins TRBV29-1 to TRBJ2-5; maybe TRBD1 (6 bases). The V end was cut by 4 bases, the J end by 0 bases, with 18 bases between. Germline V gene sequence: CDR1 SQVTM, CDR2 ANQGSEA. There are 16 residues in the CDR3. CDR3 amino acids: CSVVGTKRGNQETQYF. The CDR3 DNA reads as TGCAGCGTTGTGGGGACAAAAAGAGGTAACCAAGAGACCCAGTACTTC.

This clonotype was counted at least ten times. This may be a read error: a much more frequent sequence differs by one nucleotide. V and J are TRBV6-2 or TRBV6-3 and TRBJ1-2; 10 positions agree with TRBD1. The CDR3 has 12 residues. The germline gives CDR1 MNHEY, CDR2 SVGEGT. The V and J ends lost 5 bases and 12 bases, in that order; junction bases with no gene match: 6. The CDR3 spells CASSRGQGGHTF. CDR3 nucleotides: TGTGCCAGCAGTCGAGGACAGGGGGGCCACACCTTC.